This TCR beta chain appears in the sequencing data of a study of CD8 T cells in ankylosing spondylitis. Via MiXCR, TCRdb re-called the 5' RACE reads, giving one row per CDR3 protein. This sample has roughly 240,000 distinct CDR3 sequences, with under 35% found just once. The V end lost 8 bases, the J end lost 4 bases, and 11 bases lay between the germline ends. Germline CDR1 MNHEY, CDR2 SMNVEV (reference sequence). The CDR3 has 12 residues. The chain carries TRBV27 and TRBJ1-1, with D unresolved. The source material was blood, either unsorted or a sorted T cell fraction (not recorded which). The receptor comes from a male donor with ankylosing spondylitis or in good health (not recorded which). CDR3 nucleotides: TGTGCCAGCGGACGACGGGGCACTGAAGCTTTCTTT. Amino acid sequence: CASGRRGTEAFF.